A single sample gave rise to the 30 T cell receptor beta chains below, sequenced in a study of cytotoxic CD8 clonotypes in ibrutinib-treated CLL. Sequencing was performed with immunoSEQ multiplex PCR; in TCRdb, only in-frame clones are kept and a portion is missing. Of tens of thousands of clones in the sample, roughly 77% are singletons; the top ten hold nearly 5%. This specimen consisted of PBMCs, obtained after 12 months of ibrutinib treatment. These receptor sequences come from a human donor with chronic lymphocytic leukemia.

As concerns this clone: At the DNA level, this CDR3 is encoded by other sequences in the same sample as well. This CDR3 reads CASSPGGTDTQYF. DNA of the CDR3: TGTGCCAGCTCACCGGGCGGCACAGATACGCAGTATTTT. The rearrangement links TRBV18 to TRBJ2-3, with unresolved D. V was pared by 3 bases and J by 1 base, with 5 bases between. CDR1 is KGHSH, CDR2 LQKENI, per germline. The CDR3 covers 13 residues.

This CDR3 reads CASSLWGGPTGPAGRAGDTQYF. CDR3 DNA sequence: TGTGCCAGCAGCTTATGGGGGGGCCCGACAGGGCCAGCCGGGAGGGCCGGGGATACGCAGTATTTT. This chain links TRBV7-3 with TRBJ2-3; D possibly corresponds to TRBD2 (8 bases). The CDR3 spans 22 residues. CDR1 SGHTA and CDR2 FQGTGA come from the germline V gene. With 2 bases removed from V and 6 bases from J, the gap between germline ends came to 36 bases. The full variable domain, in which reference TRBV7-3 and TRBJ2-3 provide the parts outside the CDR3, is GAGVSQTPSNKVTEKGKYVELRCDPISGHTALYWYRQSLGQGPEFLIYFQGTGAADDSGLPNDRFFAVRPEGSVSTLKIQRTERGDSAVYLCASSLWGGPTGPAGRAGDTQYFGPGTRLTVL.

This sequence joins TRBV19 and TRBJ1-5, with 7 positions matching TRBD1. The V segment lost 5 bases and the J segment 0 bases; nucleotides outside the gene matches: 13. The CDR3 totals 18 residues. The germline V gene encodes CDR1 LNHDA and CDR2 SQIVND (reference sequence). CDR3 residues: CASSSPPGTVTSNQPQHF. The CDR3 nucleotides read TGTGCCAGTAGTTCCCCCCCCGGGACAGTGACTAGCAATCAGCCCCAGCATTTT.

A single count supports this clone. J is TRBJ2-2 and V is TRBV19, with 8 bases identical to TRBD2. V dropped 5 bases and J dropped 6; count of bases not matched to a gene: 14. There are 17 residues in the CDR3. Germline loops: CDR1 LNHDA, CDR2 SQIVND (reference sequence). The CDR3 DNA follows: TGTGCCAGTAGTCCCCGGGCTCGGGCGGGAGGAGCCGGGGAGCTGTTTTTT. This codes for CASSPRARAGGAGELFF.

The chain employs TRBV11-3 and TRBJ2-7; no clear D. From germline, CDR1 is SGHNT and CDR2 YENEEA. V dropped 5 bases and J dropped 6 bases, with 14 bases sitting between them. This CDR3 spans 13 amino acids. The CDR3 is CASSPDMGLEQYF. Here the CDR3 DNA reads TGTGCCAGCAGCCCCGACATGGGTCTCGAGCAGTACTTC.

J is TRBJ1-3 and V is TRBV6-5; D is perhaps TRBD1 (5 bases). CDR1 is MNHEY, CDR2 SVGAGI, per germline. Trimming shortened V by 4 bases and J by 4 bases, and 14 bases separated the two germline ends. The CDR3 is 15 amino acids. CDR3 region: CASSWRGSGGNTIYF. As DNA, the CDR3 is TGTGCCAGCAGTTGGAGGGGATCGGGCGGAAACACCATATATTTT.

The chain combines TRBV6-5 with TRBJ2-7; TRBD2 aligns across 7 bases. V trimming: 2 bases; J trimming: 5 bases; junction bases outside the gene matches: 9. This CDR3 spans 15 amino acids. Germline CDR1 reads MNHEY; CDR2 reads SVGAGI. As DNA, the CDR3 is TGTGCCAGCAGTTACCCCCGCGGGGGTTGGGACGAGCAGTACTTC. This encodes CASSYPRGGWDEQYF.

This clone was counted between two and nine times. V usage is TRBV19 and J usage is TRBJ1-5; TRBD1 might be the D (6 bases). The germline V gene has CDR1 LNHDA and CDR2 SQIVND (reference sequence). V lost 5 bases to trimming and J lost 0 bases, with 11 bases between them. This CDR3 has 15 residues. The chain's CDR3 is CASSWGLYSNQPQHF. The DNA of the CDR3 is TGTGCCAGTAGTTGGGGGCTGTATAGCAATCAGCCCCAGCATTTT.

The chain couples TRBV7-2 to TRBJ2-4; perhaps TRBD2 as D (6 bases). Germline CDR1 SGHTA, CDR2 FQGNSA. V was trimmed by 4 bases and J by 0 bases, leaving 16 bases between them. The CDR3 is 17 residues long. Written as DNA, the CDR3 is TGTGCCAGCAGCTCCTCCACTAGCACCCGAGCCAAAAACATTCAGTACTTC. Its translation is CASSSSTSTRAKNIQYF.

This clone was counted once. The chain couples TRBV19 to TRBJ1-2; the D gene is possibly TRBD1 (5 bases). CDR1 and CDR2 from the germline V gene are LNHDA and SQIVND (reference sequence). CDR3 size: 15 residues. V gave up 8 bases and J gave up 0 bases, with 16 bases separating them. The chain's CDR3 is CASGDVGTANYGYTF. The CDR3 bases are TGTGCCAGTGGGGATGTGGGGACCGCTAACTATGGCTACACCTTC.

The chain employs TRBV5-6 and TRBJ2-1; D is uncertain. Germline V gene sequence: CDR1 SGHDT, CDR2 YYEEEE. The CDR3 has 14 amino acids. Trimming cost V 0 bases and J 5 bases, with 9 bases left between them. In nucleotides, the CDR3 is TGTGCCAGCAGCTTGGCCTTTCTAGACAATGAGCAGTTCTTC. It yields the protein CASSLAFLDNEQFF. Filled out from reference TRBV5-6 and TRBJ2-1, the complete variable domain reads DAGVTQSPTHLIKTRGQQVTLRCSPKSGHDTVSWYQQALGQGPQFIFQYYEEEERQRGNFPDRFSGHQFPNYSSELNVNALLLGDSALYLCASSLAFLDNEQFFGPGTRLTVL.

The chain uses TRBV28 and TRBJ2-1; a weak D match, TRBD2 (7 bases). Looked up from germline, CDR1 is MDHEN and CDR2 is SYDVKM. CDR3 length equals 15 residues. V was trimmed by 2 bases and J by 7 bases, leaving 15 bases between them. In nucleotides, the CDR3 is TGTGCCAGCAGTTTAGGGGGGGCCCTCTGGAATGAGCAGTTCTTC. It is translated as CASSLGGALWNEQFF.

The chain carries TRBV7-8 and TRBJ2-3; tentatively, D is TRBD1 or TRBD2 (5 bases each). The CDR3 sequence is 17 residues long. The V end was cut by 1 base, the J end by 6 bases, with 20 bases between. Germline loops: CDR1 SGHVS, CDR2 FQNEAQ. CDR3 residues: CASSLVVGGPVGDTQYF. The DNA of the CDR3 is TGTGCCAGCAGCTTAGTCGTTGGGGGTCCGGTGGGCGATACGCAGTATTTT.

This chain uses TRBV19 with TRBJ1-3; the D is unclear. The CDR3 has 12 amino acids. V lost 6 bases to trimming and J lost 4 bases, with 7 bases between them. Germline CDR1 and CDR2: LNHDA and SQIVND (reference sequence). CDR3 in amino acids: CASSVQGNTIYF. The DNA of the CDR3 is TGTGCCAGTAGCGTCCAAGGAAACACCATATATTTT.

This clone appeared a few times. This chain links TRBV7-9 with TRBJ2-7; 9 bases are shared with TRBD1. Germline CDR1 reads SEHNR; CDR2 reads FQNEAQ (reference sequence). The CDR3 loop spans 15 amino acids. V dropped 5 bases and J dropped 1; count of bases not matched to a gene: 6. In nucleotides, the CDR3 is TGTGCCAGCAGCACCGACAGGGGGTTTTCCTACGAGCAGTACTTC. It translates to CASSTDRGFSYEQYF.

This clone was found a few times. The chain couples TRBV28 to TRBJ1-5; 9 positions match TRBD1. There are 14 residues in the CDR3. Germline CDR1 and CDR2: MDHEN and SYDVKM. J was trimmed by 4 bases and V by 2 bases; bases with no gene match: 0. The CDR3 is CASSLDRGNQPQHF. The CDR3 DNA follows: TGTGCCAGCAGTTTAGACAGGGGGAATCAGCCCCAGCATTTT.

This clone has a single count. CDR3 in amino acids: CASSGGLAETYEQYF. The DNA of the CDR3 is TGTGCCAGCAGTGGGGGCCTAGCGGAGACCTACGAGCAGTACTTC. V and J are TRBV2 and TRBJ2-7; 7 bases match TRBD2. This CDR3 is 15 amino acids long. Germline V lookup: CDR1 SNHLY, CDR2 FYNNEI. Trimming cost V 4 bases and J 2 bases; bases outside gene matches: 8.

V and J are TRBV19 and TRBJ2-6; 7 bases fit TRBD1. The CDR3 has 16 amino acids. With 3 bases clipped from V and 4 bases from J, the junction kept 6 bases outside the gene matches. The germline V gene has CDR1 LNHDA and CDR2 SQIVND (reference sequence). This chain's CDR3 is CASSIGDSSGANVLTF. The CDR3 DNA reads as TGTGCCAGTAGTATTGGGGACAGCTCCGGGGCCAACGTCCTGACTTTC.

The chain uses TRBV18 and TRBJ2-3, with 11 positions matching TRBD2. Trimming at V came to 3 bases and at J to 5 bases, leaving 10 bases not matched to a gene. CDR1 is KGHSH and CDR2 is LQKENI in the germline V gene. The CDR3 extends over 17 amino acids. In DNA, the CDR3 is TGTGCCAGCTCACCGAGGCTAGCGGGGGGCCGGGGAGATACGCAGTATTTT. Its protein product is CASSPRLAGGRGDTQYF.

V is TRBV7-3 and J is TRBJ2-1; D is undetermined. Germline CDR1 is SGHTA and CDR2 is FQGTGA. V lost 2 bases to trimming and J lost 6 bases, with 20 bases between them. The CDR3 sequence is 17 residues long. CDR3 sequence (DNA): TGTGCCAGCAGCTTAGTTGCCACTACCCTTCGGAGCAATGAGCAGTTCTTC. Encoded protein: CASSLVATTLRSNEQFF.

The V call is TRBV11-2, the J call TRBJ2-7; 7 nucleotides line up with TRBD2. Germline values: CDR1 SGHAT, CDR2 FQNNGV. V lost 1 base and J lost 0; bases outside the gene matches: 6. The CDR3 covers 16 residues. The CDR3 DNA reads as TGTGCCAGCAGCTTAGGAACCGGGGGGAGCTCCTACGAGCAGTACTTC. Translated: CASSLGTGGSSYEQYF.

This sequence joins TRBV7-3 and TRBJ1-2; the D gene is possibly TRBD1 (5 bases). The CDR3 extends over 14 amino acids. The V gene's germline CDR1 is SGHTA and CDR2 FQGTGA. Trimming removed 4 bases from V and 4 bases from J, with 13 bases in between. The CDR3: CASSSQTGAYGYTF. In DNA, the CDR3 is TGTGCCAGCAGCTCTCAAACAGGTGCCTATGGCTACACCTTC.

This chain uses TRBV13 with TRBJ2-1, with 10 bases matching TRBD2. The CDR3 length is 17 residues. Per germline, CDR1 PRHDT and CDR2 FYEKMQ (reference sequence). The V segment lost 5 bases and the J segment 4 bases; nucleotides outside the gene matches: 11. CDR3 protein: CASSAKIAGGPYNEQFF. Here the CDR3 DNA reads TGTGCCAGCAGCGCAAAAATAGCGGGAGGCCCTTACAATGAGCAGTTCTTC.

There are a few counts of this clone. The chain couples TRBV30 to TRBJ1-3; D gene uncertain. Per the germline V gene, CDR1 is GTSNPN and CDR2 is SVGIG (reference sequence). The germline V and J ends were trimmed by 3 bases and 7 bases, with 13 bases remaining between them. CDR3 size: 13 residues. The CDR3 sequence is CAWRRPVGNTIYF. The CDR3 DNA follows: TGTGCCTGGAGGCGTCCGGTGGGGAACACCATATATTTT.

J is TRBJ1-1 and V is TRBV7-2; the D is unclear. This CDR3 is 14 amino acids long. In germline, CDR1 is SGHTA, CDR2 FQGNSA. Trimming removed 1 base at V and 4 bases at J, with 10 bases between. CDR3 nucleotides: TGTGCCAGCAGCTTAGGGGGTTATGGCACTGAAGCTTTCTTT. Amino acids: CASSLGGYGTEAFF. Full variable domain (outside the CDR3, taken from reference TRBV7-2 and TRBJ1-1): GAGVSQSPSNKVTEKGKDVELRCDPISGHTALYWYRQSLGQGLEFLIYFQGNSAPDKSGLPSDRFSAERTGGSVSTLTIQRTQQEDSAVYLCASSLGGYGTEAFFGQGTRLTVV.

This chain joins TRBV13 and TRBJ2-7; 9 bases are a match to TRBD2. The J segment lost 7 bases and the V segment lost 5 bases, leaving 12 bases of the junction unmatched. CDR1 and CDR2 from the germline V gene are PRHDT and FYEKMQ (reference sequence). This CDR3 is built from 15 residues. The CDR3 DNA sequence: TGTGCCAGCAGCCCACCGGTGAGCGGGAGGCGTGAGCAGTACTTC. Protein product: CASSPPVSGRREQYF.

As DNA, the CDR3 is TGTGCCAGCAGCGTGGGACGGCCGAACACCGGGGAGCTGTTTTTT. Protein sequence: CASSVGRPNTGELFF. This chain connects TRBV9 to TRBJ2-2, with D possibly called TRBD1 or TRBD2 (5 bases each). Germline CDR1 SGDLS, CDR2 YYNGEE. The CDR3 covers 15 residues. Trimming stripped 2 bases from V and 0 bases from J, with 8 bases between.

The rearrangement links TRBV30 to TRBJ1-3, with no clear D. Germline-derived CDR1 and CDR2 are GTSNPN and SVGIG (reference sequence). This CDR3 region has 13 residues. CDR3 residues: CASGPSSGNTIYF. The CDR3 DNA follows: TGTGCTTCGGGCCCGAGCTCTGGAAACACCATATATTTT.

The rearrangement uses TRBV28 and TRBJ1-3; 7 positions match TRBD1. Trimming at V came to 6 bases and at J to 4 bases, leaving 6 bases not matched to a gene. The CDR3 runs to 14 residues. Looked up from germline, CDR1 is MDHEN and CDR2 is SYDVKM. The CDR3 here is CASSSGTAGNTIYF. CDR3 coding DNA: TGTGCCAGCAGCTCCGGGACAGCCGGAAACACCATATATTTT.

The chain links TRBV18 to TRBJ1-2; tentatively, D is TRBD1 (6 bases). The CDR3 has 13 residues. V was clipped by 5 bases and J by 3 bases, with 10 bases between them. The germline V gene has CDR1 KGHSH and CDR2 LQKENI. CDR3 amino acids: CASSGGLDYGYTF. The DNA for the CDR3 is TGTGCCAGCTCAGGGGGGCTTGACTATGGCTACACCTTC.